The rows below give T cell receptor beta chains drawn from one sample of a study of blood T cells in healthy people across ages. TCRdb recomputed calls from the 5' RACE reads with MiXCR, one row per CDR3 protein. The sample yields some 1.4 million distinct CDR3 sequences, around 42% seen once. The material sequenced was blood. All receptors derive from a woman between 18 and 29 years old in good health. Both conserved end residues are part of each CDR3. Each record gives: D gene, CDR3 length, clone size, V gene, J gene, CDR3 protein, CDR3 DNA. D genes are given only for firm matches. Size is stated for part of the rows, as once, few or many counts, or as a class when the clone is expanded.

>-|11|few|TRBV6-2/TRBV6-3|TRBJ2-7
CATSEFYEQYF
TGTGCCACCTCGGAGTTCTACGAGCAGTACTTC
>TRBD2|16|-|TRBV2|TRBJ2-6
CASRHNLAGVSNVLTF
TGTGCCAGCAGGCACAACCTAGCGGGAGTGTCCAACGTCCTGACTTTC
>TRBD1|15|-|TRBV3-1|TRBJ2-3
CASSPGTGGADTQYF
TGTGCCAGCAGCCCCGGGACAGGGGGCGCAGATACGCAGTATTTT
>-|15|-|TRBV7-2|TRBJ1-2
CASSLGGWGPGGYTF
TGTGCCAGCAGCTTAGGGGGGTGGGGCCCCGGTGGCTACACCTTC
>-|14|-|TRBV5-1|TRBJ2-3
CASSSGPGSDTQYF
TGCGCCAGCAGCTCGGGACCGGGATCAGATACGCAGTATTTT
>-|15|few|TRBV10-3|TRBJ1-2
CAISESGTYTGGYTF
TGTGCCATCAGTGAGTCCGGGACATATACGGGAGGCTACACCTTC
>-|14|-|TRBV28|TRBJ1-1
CASSPGITSTEAFF
TGTGCCAGCAGCCCGGGGATAACTTCCACTGAAGCTTTCTTT
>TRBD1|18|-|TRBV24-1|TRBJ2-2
CATSDFNRGRSGTGELFF
TGTGCCACCAGTGATTTTAACAGGGGGCGATCGGGCACCGGGGAGCTGTTTTTT
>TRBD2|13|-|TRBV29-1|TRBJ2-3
CSVEGLAGRKQYF
TGCAGCGTTGAAGGACTAGCGGGGCGGAAGCAGTATTTT
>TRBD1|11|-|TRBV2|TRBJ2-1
CASRGQAREFF
TGTGCCAGCAGGGGACAGGCTCGGGAGTTCTTC
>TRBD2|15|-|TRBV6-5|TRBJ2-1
CASGLAAQTYNEQFF
TGTGCCAGCGGACTAGCGGCGCAAACCTACAATGAGCAGTTCTTC
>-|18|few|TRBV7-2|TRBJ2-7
CASSLALVDTAISSFQYF
TGTGCCAGCAGCTTAGCGCTTGTCGACACAGCCATTAGTAGCTTTCAGTACTTC
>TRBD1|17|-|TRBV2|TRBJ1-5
CASSEARGGVGNQPQHF
TGTGCCAGCAGTGAAGCTCGAGGGGGCGTCGGCAATCAGCCCCAGCATTTT
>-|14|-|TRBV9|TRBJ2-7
CASSVRGADSEQYF
TGTGCCAGCAGCGTGAGGGGGGCCGACTCCGAGCAGTACTTC
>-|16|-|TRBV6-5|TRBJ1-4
CASSYSVGVGREKLFF
TGTGCCAGCAGTTACTCGGTAGGGGTTGGACGGGAAAAACTGTTTTTT
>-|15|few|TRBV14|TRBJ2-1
CASSQDRGGWNEQFF
TGTGCCAGCAGCCAAGACAGGGGCGGGTGGAATGAGCAGTTCTTC
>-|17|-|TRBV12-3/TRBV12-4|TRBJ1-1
CASSLVTGLGMNTEAFF
TGTGCCAGCAGTTTAGTGACCGGGCTTGGTATGAACACTGAAGCTTTCTTT
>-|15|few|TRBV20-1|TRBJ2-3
CSARTTPRGPDTQYF
TGCAGTGCTAGAACCACTCCTAGGGGCCCAGATACGCAGTATTTT
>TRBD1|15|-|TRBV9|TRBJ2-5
CASSVSRTGLQRQYF
TGTGCCAGCAGCGTCTCGCGGACAGGGCTCCAAAGGCAGTACTTC
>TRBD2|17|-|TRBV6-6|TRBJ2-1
CASSNGLAGGEHNEQFF
TGTGCCAGCAGTAACGGACTAGCGGGAGGGGAACACAATGAGCAGTTCTTC
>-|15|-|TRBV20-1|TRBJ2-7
CSASFGGHSSYEQYF
TGCAGTGCTAGTTTCGGGGGGCACAGCTCCTACGAGCAGTACTTC
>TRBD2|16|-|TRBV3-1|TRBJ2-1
CASSQALAGGQNEQFF
TGTGCCAGCAGCCAGGCACTAGCGGGGGGGCAGAATGAGCAGTTCTTC
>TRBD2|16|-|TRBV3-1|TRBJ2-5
CASSPLAGVGQETQYF
TGTGCCAGCAGCCCGCTAGCGGGAGTTGGGCAAGAGACCCAGTACTTC
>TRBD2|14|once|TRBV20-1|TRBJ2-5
CSAGGLAGLNEQYF
TGCAGTGCTGGGGGACTAGCGGGCCTCAATGAGCAGTACTTC
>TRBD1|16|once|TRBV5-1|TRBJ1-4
CASSHRDRVSNEKLFF
TGCGCCAGCAGCCACCGGGACAGGGTGTCTAATGAAAAACTGTTTTTT
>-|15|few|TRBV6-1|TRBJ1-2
CASGGPFLTNYGYTF
TGTGCCAGCGGGGGGCCGTTCCTGACTAATTATGGCTACACCTTC
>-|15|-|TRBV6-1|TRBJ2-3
CASSAGLTGTDTQYF
TGTGCCAGCAGTGCGGGCCTTACTGGGACAGATACGCAGTATTTT
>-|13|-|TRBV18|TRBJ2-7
CASSPAGGCEQYF
TGTGCCAGCTCACCGGCCGGGGGCTGCGAGCAGTACTTC
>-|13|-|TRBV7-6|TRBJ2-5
CASSLDHTNEQYF
TGTGCCAGCAGCTTAGACCACACCAATGAGCAGTACTTC
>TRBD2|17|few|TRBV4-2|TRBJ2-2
CASSQDRGGINTGELFF
TGTGCCAGCAGCCAAGATCGCGGGGGAATTAACACCGGGGAGCTGTTTTTT
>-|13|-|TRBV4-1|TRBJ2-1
CASSHRNRGEQFF
TGCGCCAGCAGCCATAGAAACCGGGGTGAGCAGTTCTTC
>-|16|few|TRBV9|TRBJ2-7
CASSVGSGVGLYEQYF
TGTGCCAGCAGCGTAGGTAGCGGAGTGGGATTATACGAGCAGTACTTC
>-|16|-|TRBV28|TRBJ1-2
CASTFYGPSRAYGYTF
TGTGCCAGCACCTTTTATGGGCCCAGCAGGGCGTATGGCTACACCTTC
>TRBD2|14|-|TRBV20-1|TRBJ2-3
CSASRGGPADTQYF
TGCAGTGCTAGCCGGGGGGGCCCGGCAGATACGCAGTATTTT
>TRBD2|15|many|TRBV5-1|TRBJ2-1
CASSLAGGPGNEQFF
TGTGCCAGCAGCCTAGCGGGAGGCCCGGGTAATGAGCAGTTCTTC
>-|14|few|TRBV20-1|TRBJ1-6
CSARDMGANSPLHF
TGCAGTGCTAGAGATATGGGGGCGAATTCACCCCTCCACTTT
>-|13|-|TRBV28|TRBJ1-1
CASTPGGSTEAFF
TGTGCCAGCACCCCGGGGGGGAGCACTGAAGCTTTCTTT
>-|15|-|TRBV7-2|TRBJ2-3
CASSLGARGTDTQYF
TGTGCCAGCAGCTTAGGGGCGCGGGGCACAGATACGCAGTATTTT
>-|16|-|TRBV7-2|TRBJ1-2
CASSRAQGTGDYGYTF
TGTGCCAGCAGCAGAGCCCAGGGGACGGGAGACTATGGCTACACCTTC
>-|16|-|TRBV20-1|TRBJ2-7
CSASLIQGYVGDEQYF
TGCAGTGCTAGCCTTATTCAGGGGTACGTCGGGGACGAGCAGTACTTC
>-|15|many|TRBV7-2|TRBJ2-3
CASSERTTRTDTQYF
TGTGCCAGCAGCGAAAGGACTACCCGCACAGATACGCAGTATTTT